This TCR beta chain came from a study of technical replicates of blood from a handful of donors. V was pared by 4 bases and J by 2 bases, with 6 bases between. This CDR3 comprises 12 residues. Germline V gene lookup returns CDR1 SNHLY and CDR2 FYNNEI. Using immunoSEQ multiplex PCR, the repertoire was profiled, and TCRdb retains in-frame clones only, with some absent. The table has 64,000 or so clones, about 90% seen once. This rearrangement joins TRBV2 to TRBJ2-7, with D perhaps matching TRBD1 (5 bases). This TCR came from a human donor in good health. Some clones in this sample may be carry-over from other donors' samples. Sequenced: PBMCs. CDR3 sequence (DNA): TGTGCCAGCAGTGGACAGACCTACGAGCAGTACTTC. It yields the protein CASSGQTYEQYF. Filled out from reference TRBV2 and TRBJ2-7, the complete variable domain reads EPEVTQTPSHQVTQMGQEVILRCVPISNHLYFYWYRQILGQKVEFLVSFYNNEISEKSEIFDDQFSVERPDGSNFTLKIRSTKLEDSAMYFCASSGQTYEQYFGPGTRLTVT.